These 30 T cell receptor beta chains were sequenced from one sample in a study of T cell repertoires in cytomegalovirus infection. TCRdb processed the reads anew with MiXCR; each CDR3 protein has one entry. The sample lists about 740,000 distinct CDR3 sequences; approximately 34% were seen once. The sequenced sample consisted of PBMCs. The receptors come from a human donor in good health (CMV status not recorded). Some clones in this sample may be carry-over from other donors' samples.

This clonotype was observed a few times. The CDR3 DNA is TGTGCCAGCAGTTTATTGGGAGTGAGGCAACGTAACTATGGCTACACCTTC. Its translation: CASSLLGVRQRNYGYTF. The V call is TRBV28, the J call TRBJ1-2; the D is unclear. The germline V gene encodes CDR1 MDHEN and CDR2 SYDVKM. The V end lost 1 base, the J end lost 1 base, and 16 bases lay between the germline ends. This CDR3 contains 17 residues.

This chain connects TRBV27 to TRBJ2-5; TRBD1 is a possible D gene (5 bases). Germline values: CDR1 MNHEY, CDR2 SMNVEV (reference sequence). The CDR3 runs to 13 residues. V lost 7 bases and J lost 2, with 11 bases in between. CDR3: CASNAGYQETQYF. CDR3 bases: TGTGCCAGCAACGCAGGGTATCAAGAGACCCAGTACTTC.

This clonotype was seen a few times. The J gene is TRBJ1-1, the V gene TRBV19; TRBD1 agrees at 8 bases. V was clipped by 7 bases and J by 5 bases; unmatched bases: 6. In germline, CDR1 is LNHDA, CDR2 SQIVND (reference sequence). The CDR3 covers 13 residues. The CDR3 region is CASNQGAGTEAFF. The CDR3 DNA sequence: TGTGCCAGTAACCAGGGGGCGGGAACTGAAGCTTTCTTT.

This clonotype was counted a few times. The chain is built from TRBV5-6 and TRBJ2-7, with D perhaps matching TRBD2 (5 bases). V was trimmed by 4 bases and J by 0 bases, leaving 17 bases between them. From germline, CDR1 is SGHDT and CDR2 YYEEEE. CDR3 size: 16 residues. The CDR3 sequence: CASSKEGQYSSYEQYF. As DNA, the CDR3 is TGTGCCAGCAGCAAAGAGGGTCAGTACAGCTCCTACGAGCAGTACTTC. The whole variable domain, filled in from reference TRBV5-6 and TRBJ2-7, reads DAGVTQSPTHLIKTRGQQVTLRCSPKSGHDTVSWYQQALGQGPQFIFQYYEEEERQRGNFPDRFSGHQFPNYSSELNVNALLLGDSALYLCASSKEGQYSSYEQYFGPGTRLTVT.

The chain joins TRBV20-1 to TRBJ2-7; the D gene is possibly TRBD1 (6 bases). This CDR3 has 16 amino acids. V was cut by 6 bases and J by 6 bases, with 27 bases left in between. Germline CDR1 is DFQATT and CDR2 is SNEGSKA (reference sequence). CDR3 bases: TGCAGTGCCCCCACCGACCTGAGGGGGACCGGTCGCGAGCAGTACTTC. This gives the protein CSAPTDLRGTGREQYF.

This clonotype is a singleton in its sample. The J gene is TRBJ2-3, the V gene TRBV5-1; D call uncertain. The CDR3 has 15 amino acids. V lost 1 base, J lost 2 bases, and 11 bases lay in between. CDR1 is SGHRS, CDR2 YFSETQ, per germline. The CDR3 protein is CASSLRKDFTDTQYF. The DNA of the CDR3 is TGCGCCAGCAGCTTGCGCAAAGATTTCACAGATACGCAGTATTTT.

As regards this clonotype: It is likely a read error, because the conserved phenylalanine at the end of the CDR3 is missing. The DNA is left out, because the CDR3 cannot be placed on it with certainty; the CDR3 is given as TCRdb lists it. The CDR3 here is CATSARPGRGQETQDV. The chain is built from TRBV24-1 and TRBJ2-5; the table's TRBD1 call for D was not verified on the DNA. From its first to its last residue, the CDR3 has 16 amino acids. CDR1 and CDR2 (germline): KGHDR, SFDVKD.

Only one count was recorded for this clonotype. This sequence joins TRBV28 and TRBJ1-5; D is perhaps TRBD1 (5 bases). Trimming left V 5 bases short and J 3 bases short, with 17 bases between. Germline V lookup: CDR1 MDHEN, CDR2 SYDVKM. The CDR3 is made up of 16 amino acids. As DNA, the CDR3 is TGTGCCAGCAGTACGGCATTTGACAGTTACAATCAGCCCCAGCATTTT. It translates to CASSTAFDSYNQPQHF.

This clonotype was detected only a few times. This chain joins TRBV28 and TRBJ1-2; D gene uncertain. V lost 3 bases to trimming and J lost 7 bases, with 9 bases between them. CDR3 length equals 12 residues. Germline V gives CDR1 MDHEN, CDR2 SYDVKM. This chain's CDR3 is CASSLILSGYTF. The CDR3, as DNA: TGTGCCAGCAGTTTGATCCTTTCTGGCTACACCTTC.

This clonotype was recorded a few times. This rearrangement joins TRBV19 to TRBJ2-2; possible D gene TRBD2, 6 bases. Looked up from germline, CDR1 is LNHDA and CDR2 is SQIVND (reference sequence). This CDR3 is 16 amino acids long. V lost 6 bases and J 4 bases, leaving 18 bases between the germline ends. CDR3 nucleotides: TGTGCCAGTAGCGGCCGAGGGGAGGTACGCACCGGGGAGCTGTTTTTT. It yields the protein CASSGRGEVRTGELFF. The full variable domain, rest sourced from reference TRBV19 and TRBJ2-2, is DGGITQSPKYLFRKEGQNVTLSCEQNLNHDAMYWYRQDPGQGLRLIYYSQIVNDFQKGDIAEGYSVSREKKESFPLTVTSAQKNPTAFYLCASSGRGEVRTGELFFGEGSRLTVL.

This clonotype showed up just a few times. The chain couples TRBV2 to TRBJ2-2; D might be TRBD2 (6 bases). In germline, CDR1 is SNHLY, CDR2 FYNNEI. Trimming shortened V by 10 bases and J by 4 bases, and 19 bases separated the two germline ends. The CDR3 has 15 amino acids. The CDR3 here is CANMDPGVGTGELFF. CDR3 nucleotide sequence: TGTGCCAACATGGACCCGGGAGTAGGCACCGGGGAGCTGTTTTTT.

The chain carries TRBV30 and TRBJ2-2; D call uncertain. The CDR3 is made up of 13 amino acids. CDR1 and CDR2 (germline): GTSNPN, SVGIG (reference sequence). Trimming pared 3 bases from V and 3 bases from J, leaving 8 bases between. CDR3 DNA: TGTGCCTGGAGCCGTCGGTACACCGGGGAGCTGTTTTTT. Its protein is CAWSRRYTGELFF.

The V call is TRBV10-3, the J call TRBJ2-2, with TRBD2 matching over 12 bases. The germline V gene has CDR1 ENHRY and CDR2 SYGVKD. The CDR3 totals 17 residues. V was clipped by 7 bases and J by 2 bases; unmatched bases: 8. The CDR3, as DNA: TGTGCCATCACCACGACTAGCGGGGGACCCAACACCGGGGAGCTGTTTTTT. Translation gives CAITTTSGGPNTGELFF.

V is TRBV20-1 and J is TRBJ2-7; D gene uncertain. The V end was cut by 1 base, the J end by 4 bases, with 11 bases between. CDR1 and CDR2 (germline): DFQATT, SNEGSKA (reference sequence). This CDR3 contains 13 residues. CDR3 sequence (DNA): TGCAGTGCTAGAGCAGGAGTGCAATACGAGCAGTACTTC. Its translation: CSARAGVQYEQYF.

To note about this clonotype: At one boundary the junction diverges from the germline segment, which might be a read error. The J gene is TRBJ2-3, the V gene TRBV4-1, with D perhaps given as TRBD1 or TRBD2 (5 bases each). There are 15 residues in the CDR3. Germline V lookup: CDR1 MGHRA, CDR2 YSYEKL. CDR3 sequence reads: CASSQRDDSTDTKSF. In nucleotides, the CDR3 is TGCGCCAGCAGCCAAAGGGACGATAGCACAGATACGAAGTCTTTT.

This clonotype was observed a handful of times. The V gene is TRBV20-1, the J gene TRBJ1-6, with TRBD1 matching over 7 bases. With V trimmed by 0 bases and J by 2 bases, 7 bases remained unmatched. This CDR3 region has 17 residues. In germline, CDR1 is DFQATT, CDR2 SNEGSKA (reference sequence). CDR3 coding DNA: TGCAGTGCTAGAGATCAAGGCAGGGGGACCTATAATTCACCCCTCCACTTT. Its translation is CSARDQGRGTYNSPLHF.

Comment on this clonotype: Just one base apart from a much larger clone, this may be a read error. The conserved final phenylalanine or tryptophan is absent from the CDR3, which likely points to a read error. The chain carries TRBV7-2 and TRBJ2-5, with 8 bases lining up with TRBD1. After removal of 2 bases from V and 1 base from J, the junction contained 12 bases not matched to a gene. CDR1 and CDR2 from the germline V gene are SGHTA and FQGNSA. This CDR3 contains 18 residues. This CDR3 reads CASSLSTLDRVIQETQYV. CDR3 in DNA: TGTGCCAGCAGCTTAAGCACCCTGGACAGGGTAATCCAAGAGACCCAGTACGTC.

The chain employs TRBV5-6 and TRBJ1-1; D ambiguous. The CDR3 has 16 amino acids. V was shortened by 0 bases and J by 1 base, with 13 bases between the two germline ends. CDR1 is SGHDT, CDR2 YYEEEE, per germline. CDR3 loop: CASSLGRALSNTEAFF. The CDR3 DNA is TGTGCCAGCAGCTTGGGTCGGGCGCTCTCGAACACTGAAGCTTTCTTT.

Written as DNA, the CDR3 is TGCAGTGCTAGCTCTGACAGGAACACTGAAGCTTTCTTT. This sequence encodes CSASSDRNTEAFF. The rearrangement uses TRBV20-1 and TRBJ1-1; D is possibly TRBD1 (5 bases). V gave up 3 bases and J gave up 1 base, with 9 bases separating them. Per germline, CDR1 DFQATT and CDR2 SNEGSKA (reference sequence). This CDR3 is built from 13 residues.

This clonotype was seen ten or more times. The V and J genes are TRBV7-8 and TRBJ1-4; D is ambiguous. V shed 2 bases and J shed 7 bases, with 20 bases lying between them. CDR3 size: 17 residues. Germline V gives CDR1 SGHVS, CDR2 FQNEAQ. The CDR3 loop reads CASSLFGVPGTSEKLFF. The CDR3 nucleotides are TGTGCCAGCAGCTTATTTGGAGTGCCCGGTACGAGTGAAAAACTGTTTTTT.

This clonotype was counted only a few times. The V gene is TRBV12-3 or TRBV12-4, the J gene TRBJ1-5, with unresolved D. Trimming removed 4 bases at V and 6 bases at J, with 16 bases between. CDR3 size: 15 residues. The CDR3 loop reads CASSSLPSPRQPQHF. The CDR3 DNA is TGTGCCAGCAGTTCCCTCCCCTCCCCCCGTCAGCCCCAGCATTTT.

The sample holds a few counts of this clonotype. The chain recombines TRBV7-2 with TRBJ1-2; 7 nucleotides align to TRBD1. The germline gives CDR1 SGHTA, CDR2 FQGNSA. V trimming: 8 bases; J trimming: 4 bases; junction bases outside the gene matches: 19. The CDR3 consists of 17 residues. This CDR3 reads CASSLVVRGPGGYGYTF. CDR3 bases: TGTGCCAGCTCCTTAGTCGTGAGGGGGCCCGGCGGCTATGGCTACACCTTC.

This clonotype was counted only a few times. The V gene is TRBV7-2, the J gene TRBJ2-7; tentatively, D is TRBD1 or TRBD2 (5 bases each). Germline V gives CDR1 SGHTA, CDR2 FQGNSA. This CDR3 spans 16 amino acids. The ends were cut back, 5 bases at V and 5 bases at J, with 22 bases in the middle. CDR3 protein: CASSPLPGAGVHEQYF. The CDR3 coding sequence is TGTGCCAGCAGCCCACTACCTGGGGCCGGGGTTCACGAGCAGTACTTC.

The rearrangement uses TRBV7-8 and TRBJ2-7, with TRBD1 as a possible D gene (6 bases). Trimming shortened V by 5 bases and J by 5 bases, and 16 bases separated the two germline ends. This CDR3 contains 14 residues. The germline gives CDR1 SGHVS, CDR2 FQNEAQ. CDR3 in DNA: TGTGCCAGCAGCCAGCCCAGGGACAAACACGAGCAGTACTTC. Translation gives CASSQPRDKHEQYF.

There are many counts of this clonotype. The chain has TRBV5-1 and TRBJ1-2, with D tentatively TRBD1 (5 bases). The CDR3 contains 13 residues. V was trimmed by 4 bases and J by 14 bases, leaving 21 bases between them. Germline V gene lookup returns CDR1 SGHRS and CDR2 YFSETQ. The CDR3 region is CASSLNVQHGGTF. Written as DNA, the CDR3 is TGCGCCAGCAGCCTCAATGTCCAGCACGGGGGGACCTTC.

V is TRBV6-5 and J is TRBJ2-3; TRBD2 agrees at 13 bases. This CDR3 region has 18 residues. Trimming took 5 bases from V and 0 from J; bases not matched to a gene: 8. In germline, CDR1 is MNHEY, CDR2 SVGAGI. CDR3 sequence reads: CASSMGLAGTLSTDTQYF. The CDR3 DNA follows: TGTGCCAGCAGTATGGGACTAGCGGGGACCCTAAGCACAGATACGCAGTATTTT.

This chain links TRBV5-1 with TRBJ2-7; TRBD2 might be the D (6 bases). Per germline, CDR1 SGHRS and CDR2 YFSETQ. CDR3 length: 14 residues. Trimming removed 2 bases at V and 3 bases at J, with 12 bases between. The CDR3 coding sequence is TGCGCCAGCAGCTTACCCGGGGGATTCTACGAGCAGTACTTC. It yields the protein CASSLPGGFYEQYF.

As regards this clonotype: A much larger clone differs from this one at a single base, so this may be a read error. CDR3 protein: CASSPGLAGEGPSYEQSF. CDR3 nucleotide sequence: TGTGCCAGCAGTCCCGGACTAGCGGGAGAGGGACCCTCCTACGAGCAGTCCTTC. The chain couples TRBV27 to TRBJ2-7; 13 bases align to TRBD2. Germline V gives CDR1 MNHEY, CDR2 SMNVEV (reference sequence). The CDR3 consists of 18 residues.

J is TRBJ1-6 and V is TRBV6-5; the D is unclear. V gave up 6 bases and J gave up 13 bases, with 13 bases separating them. There are 12 residues in the CDR3. Germline CDR1 is MNHEY and CDR2 is SVGAGI. CDR3: CASSQTGIPLHF. The CDR3 DNA reads as TGTGCCAGCAGCCAGACGGGGATCCCCCTCCACTTT.

As to this clonotype: A read error is possible here, since a much larger clone lies one base away. The chain's CDR3 is CASSLTGAAVNTIYF. In DNA, the CDR3 is TGTGCCAGCAGCTTAACCGGGGCCGCTGTAAACACCATATATTTT. V is TRBV7-2 and J is TRBJ1-3, with D perhaps TRBD1 (5 bases). The CDR3 has 15 amino acids. Trimming cost V 2 bases and J 6 bases, with 14 bases left between them. Per the germline V gene, CDR1 is SGHTA and CDR2 is FQGNSA.